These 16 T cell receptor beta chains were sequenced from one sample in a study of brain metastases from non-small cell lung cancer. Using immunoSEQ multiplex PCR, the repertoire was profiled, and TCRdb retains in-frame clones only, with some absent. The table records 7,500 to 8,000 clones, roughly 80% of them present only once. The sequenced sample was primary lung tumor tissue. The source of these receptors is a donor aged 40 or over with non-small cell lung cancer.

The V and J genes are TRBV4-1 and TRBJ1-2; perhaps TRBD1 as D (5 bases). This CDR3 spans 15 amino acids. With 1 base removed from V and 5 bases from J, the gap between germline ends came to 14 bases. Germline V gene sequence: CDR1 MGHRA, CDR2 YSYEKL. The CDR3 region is CASSQGQGEGYGYTF. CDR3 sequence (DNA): TGCGCCAGCAGCCAAGGTCAAGGGGAGGGATATGGCTACACCTTC.

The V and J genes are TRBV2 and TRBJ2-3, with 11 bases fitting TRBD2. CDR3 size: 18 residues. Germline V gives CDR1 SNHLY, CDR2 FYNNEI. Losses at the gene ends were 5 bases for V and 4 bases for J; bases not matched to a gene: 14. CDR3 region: CASSPPRFTSGGSDTQYF. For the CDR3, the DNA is TGTGCCAGCAGTCCCCCGCGGTTTACTAGCGGGGGATCAGATACGCAGTATTTT.

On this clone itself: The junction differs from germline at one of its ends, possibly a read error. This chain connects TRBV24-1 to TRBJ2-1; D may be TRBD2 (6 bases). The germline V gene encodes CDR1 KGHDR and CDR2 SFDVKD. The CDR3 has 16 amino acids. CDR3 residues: CATNPRRGGSYNKQFF. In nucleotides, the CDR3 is TGTGCCACCAACCCCCGGAGGGGAGGATCCTACAATAAGCAGTTCTTC.

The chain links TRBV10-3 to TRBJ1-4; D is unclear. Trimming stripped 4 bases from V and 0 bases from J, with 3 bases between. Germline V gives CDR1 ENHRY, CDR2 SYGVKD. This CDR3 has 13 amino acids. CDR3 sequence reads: CAISVATNEKLFF. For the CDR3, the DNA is TGTGCCATCAGTGTGGCAACTAATGAAAAACTGTTTTTT.

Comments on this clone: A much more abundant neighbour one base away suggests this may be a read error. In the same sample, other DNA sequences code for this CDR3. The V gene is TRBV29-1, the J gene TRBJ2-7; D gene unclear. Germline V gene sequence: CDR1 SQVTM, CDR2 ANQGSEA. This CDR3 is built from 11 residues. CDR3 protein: CSVATTYEQYF. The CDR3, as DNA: TGCAGCGTCGCTACAACCTACGAGCAATACTTC.

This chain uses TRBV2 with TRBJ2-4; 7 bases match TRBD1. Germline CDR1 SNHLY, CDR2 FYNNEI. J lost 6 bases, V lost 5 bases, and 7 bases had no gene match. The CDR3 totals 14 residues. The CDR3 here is CASSNQGVGNIQYF. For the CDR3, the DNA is TGTGCCAGCAGTAACCAGGGGGTGGGAAACATTCAGTACTTC.

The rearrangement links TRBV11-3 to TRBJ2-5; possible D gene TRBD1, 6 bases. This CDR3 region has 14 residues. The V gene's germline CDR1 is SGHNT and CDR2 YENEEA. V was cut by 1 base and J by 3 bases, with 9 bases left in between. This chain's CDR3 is CASSLGGGKETQYF. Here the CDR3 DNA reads TGTGCCAGCAGCTTAGGTGGGGGCAAAGAGACCCAGTACTTC.

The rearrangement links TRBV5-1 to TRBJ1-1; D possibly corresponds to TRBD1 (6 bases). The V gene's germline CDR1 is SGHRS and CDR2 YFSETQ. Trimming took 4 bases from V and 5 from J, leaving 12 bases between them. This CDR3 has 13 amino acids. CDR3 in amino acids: CASSRSRGTEAFF. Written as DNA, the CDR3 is TGCGCCAGCAGCCGGTCCAGGGGAACTGAAGCTTTCTTT.

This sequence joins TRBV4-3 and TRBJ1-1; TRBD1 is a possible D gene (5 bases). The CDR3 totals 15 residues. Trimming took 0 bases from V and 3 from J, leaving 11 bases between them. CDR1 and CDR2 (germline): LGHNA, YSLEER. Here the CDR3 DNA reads TGCGCCAGCAGCCAAGATTGGGGCCAGTACACTGAAGCTTTCTTT. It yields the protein CASSQDWGQYTEAFF.

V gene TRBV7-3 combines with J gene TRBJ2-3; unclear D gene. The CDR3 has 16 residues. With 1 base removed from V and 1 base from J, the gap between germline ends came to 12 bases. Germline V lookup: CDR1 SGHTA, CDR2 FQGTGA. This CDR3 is CASSLMFGGGTDTQYF. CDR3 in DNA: TGTGCCAGCAGCTTAATGTTTGGTGGCGGCACAGATACGCAGTATTTT.

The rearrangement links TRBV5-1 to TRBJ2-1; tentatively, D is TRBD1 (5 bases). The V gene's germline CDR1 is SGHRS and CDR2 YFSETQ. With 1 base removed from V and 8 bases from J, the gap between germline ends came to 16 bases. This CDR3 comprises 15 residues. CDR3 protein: CASSLPTRESDEQFF. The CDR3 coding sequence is TGCGCCAGCAGCTTGCCAACCAGGGAATCCGATGAGCAGTTCTTC.

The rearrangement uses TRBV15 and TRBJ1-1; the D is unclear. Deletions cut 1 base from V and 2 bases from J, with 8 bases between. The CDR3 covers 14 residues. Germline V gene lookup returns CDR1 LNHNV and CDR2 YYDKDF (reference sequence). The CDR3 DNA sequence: TGTGCCACCAGCAGAGCCGGGGTTAACACTGAAGCTTTCTTT. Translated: CATSRAGVNTEAFF. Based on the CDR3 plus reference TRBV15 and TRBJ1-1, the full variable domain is DAMVIQNPRYQVTQFGKPVTLSCSQTLNHNVMYWYQQKSSQAPKLLFHYYDKDFNNEADTPDNFQSRRPNTSFCFLDIRSPGLGDTAMYLCATSRAGVNTEAFFGQGTRLTVV.

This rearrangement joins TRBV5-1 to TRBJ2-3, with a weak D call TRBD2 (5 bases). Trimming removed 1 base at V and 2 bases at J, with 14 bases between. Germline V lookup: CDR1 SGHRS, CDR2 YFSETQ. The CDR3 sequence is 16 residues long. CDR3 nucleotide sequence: TGCGCCAGCAGCTTGATGGTCCTAGCTATCACAGATACGCAGTATTTT. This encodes CASSLMVLAITDTQYF.

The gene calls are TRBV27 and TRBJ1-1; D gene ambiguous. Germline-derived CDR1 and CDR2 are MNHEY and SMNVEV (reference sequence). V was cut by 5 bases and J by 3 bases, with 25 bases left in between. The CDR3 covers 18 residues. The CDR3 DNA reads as TGTGCCAGCAGTATCAACTCCCCTCTATATAGGATCGACACTGAAGCTTTCTTT. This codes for CASSINSPLYRIDTEAFF.

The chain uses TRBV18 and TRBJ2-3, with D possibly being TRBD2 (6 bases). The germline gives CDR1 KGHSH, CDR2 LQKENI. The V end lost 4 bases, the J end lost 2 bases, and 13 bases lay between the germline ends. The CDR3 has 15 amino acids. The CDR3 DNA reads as TGTGCCAGCTCACTTGCGGGGAGCTACACAGATACGCAGTATTTT. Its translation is CASSLAGSYTDTQYF.

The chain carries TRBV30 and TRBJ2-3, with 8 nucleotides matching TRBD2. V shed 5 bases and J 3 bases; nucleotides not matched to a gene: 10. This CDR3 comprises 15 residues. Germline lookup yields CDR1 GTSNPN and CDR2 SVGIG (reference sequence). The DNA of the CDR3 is TGTGCCTGGGGGACGGGGGGGGGCACTACAGATACGCAGTATTTT. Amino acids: CAWGTGGGTTDTQYF.